These 18 T cell receptor beta chains originate from one sample sequenced in a study of identical twins. TCRdb analysed the 5' RACE reads with MiXCR anew, one entry per CDR3 protein. The sample has around 300,000 distinct CDR3 sequences; about 8.1% are singletons. The sample was also linked to a second study, of yellow fever vaccine responses in identical twins.

Sequenced sample: memory (CD45RO+) T cells sorted from blood. The receptors were gathered from a woman between 18 and 29 years old in good health.

This clonotype was detected only a few times. The chain links TRBV28 to TRBJ1-2; the D is unclear. The V gene lost 4 bases and the J gene lost 2 bases, with 14 bases spanning the gap. CDR1 and CDR2 from the germline V gene are MDHEN and SYDVKM. CDR3 size: 15 residues. CDR3 sequence reads: CASSSPAAPNYGYTF. CDR3 DNA: TGTGCCAGCAGTTCTCCCGCAGCCCCCAACTATGGCTACACCTTC.

The chain uses TRBV2 and TRBJ1-2, with D maybe TRBD1 (6 bases). This CDR3 spans 13 amino acids. The V and J ends lost 6 bases and 7 bases respectively, with 15 bases between them. The germline V gene has CDR1 SNHLY and CDR2 FYNNEI. CDR3 sequence: CASRRIQGAGYTF. CDR3 nucleotide sequence: TGTGCCAGCAGAAGAATACAGGGAGCTGGCTACACCTTC.

This clonotype was detected a few times. The rearrangement links TRBV6-5 to TRBJ2-5; D remains unclear. The germline gives CDR1 MNHEY, CDR2 SVGAGI. This CDR3 has 12 residues. Trimming left V 5 bases short and J 5 bases short, with 9 bases between. CDR3 amino acids: CASSVLGETQYF. The CDR3 DNA follows: TGTGCCAGCAGTGTCCTGGGGGAGACCCAGTACTTC.

This clonotype came up many times. This rearrangement joins TRBV11-2 to TRBJ2-3; 8 positions agree with TRBD2. V shed 1 base and J 2 bases; nucleotides not matched to a gene: 2. Germline-derived CDR1 and CDR2 are SGHAT and FQNNGV. The CDR3 runs to 15 residues. This CDR3 reads CASSLAGGDTDTQYF. CDR3 in DNA: TGTGCCAGCAGCTTAGCGGGAGGGGACACAGATACGCAGTATTTT.

The chain joins TRBV5-5 to TRBJ2-3; D is ambiguous. Looked up from germline, CDR1 is SGHKS and CDR2 is YYEKEE (reference sequence). This CDR3 contains 16 residues. Trimming removed 0 bases from V and 8 bases from J, with 19 bases in between. Here the CDR3 DNA reads TGTGCCAGCAGCTTGGCGGCGGCGGACCAGCAAGGTACGCAGTATTTT. Translation: CASSLAAADQQGTQYF.

This clonotype was detected ten times or more. The chain couples TRBV15 to TRBJ2-2; D call uncertain. V lost 4 bases and J lost 7, with 7 bases in between. The germline CDR1 and CDR2 sequences are LNHNV and YYDKDF (reference sequence). The CDR3 totals 12 residues. The CDR3: CATSIFNGELFF. DNA of the CDR3: TGTGCCACCAGCATATTTAACGGGGAGCTGTTTTTT. The full variable domain, its missing parts supplied by reference TRBV15 and TRBJ2-2, is DAMVIQNPRYQVTQFGKPVTLSCSQTLNHNVMYWYQQKSSQAPKLLFHYYDKDFNNEADTPDNFQSRRPNTSFCFLDIRSPGLGDTAMYLCATSIFNGELFFGEGSRLTVL.

This clonotype occurred many times. The chain uses TRBV5-1 and TRBJ1-1; tentatively, D is TRBD1 (5 bases). This CDR3 is built from 17 residues. Germline V gene lookup returns CDR1 SGHRS and CDR2 YFSETQ. Trimming removed 0 bases from V and 0 bases from J, with 15 bases in between. The CDR3 loop reads CASSLGLSAGMNTEAFF. CDR3 DNA sequence: TGCGCCAGCAGCTTGGGGTTATCGGCAGGGATGAACACTGAAGCTTTCTTT.

This clonotype was seen a handful of times. V and J are TRBV2 and TRBJ2-5; 11 nucleotides line up with TRBD2. Germline V lookup: CDR1 SNHLY, CDR2 FYNNEI. This CDR3 spans 16 amino acids. Trimming took 2 bases from V and 4 from J; bases not matched to a gene: 6. As DNA, the CDR3 is TGTGCCAGCAGTGAATTAAGGCTAGCGGGGGGAGAGACCCAGTACTTC. Protein sequence: CASSELRLAGGETQYF.

The V call is TRBV27, the J call TRBJ1-1; maybe TRBD1 (5 bases). The CDR3 consists of 15 residues. Trimming pared 4 bases from V and 1 base from J, leaving 13 bases between. Looked up from germline, CDR1 is MNHEY and CDR2 is SMNVEV (reference sequence). The CDR3 region is CASSSGGAPNTEAFF. The CDR3 region has the DNA TGTGCCAGCAGTTCGGGAGGGGCCCCGAACACTGAAGCTTTCTTT.

This clonotype was detected only a few times. The chain employs TRBV12-3 or TRBV12-4 and TRBJ2-7, with a tentative D call TRBD1 (5 bases). Trimming cost V 6 bases and J 2 bases, with 8 bases left between them. The CDR3 extends over 12 amino acids. Here the CDR3 reads CASRSRAYEQYF. CDR3 nucleotide sequence: TGTGCCAGCAGATCCAGGGCCTACGAGCAGTACTTC.

The rearrangement uses TRBV5-6 and TRBJ2-5; tentatively, D is TRBD2 (5 bases). This CDR3 spans 16 amino acids. The germline V and J ends were trimmed by 0 bases and 3 bases, with 15 bases remaining between them. Germline CDR1 SGHDT, CDR2 YYEEEE. The CDR3 bases are TGTGCCAGCAGCTTGGTAGGAGGCCGGGGTGAAGAGACCCAGTACTTC. The encoded protein is CASSLVGGRGEETQYF.

This clonotype was recorded at least ten times. The chain is built from TRBV4-2 and TRBJ1-4, with 12 positions matching TRBD1. The CDR3 length is 16 residues. The V and J ends lost 0 bases and 8 bases, in that order; junction bases with no gene match: 4. Germline V gene lookup returns CDR1 LGHNA and CDR2 YNFKEQ. DNA for the CDR3: TGTGCCAGCAGCCAAGAAACCGGGACAGGGGGCGAAAAACTGTTTTTT. It codes for CASSQETGTGGEKLFF.

This clonotype was seen ten or more times. V is TRBV5-1 and J is TRBJ1-3, with a tentative D call TRBD1 (6 bases). The CDR3 has 15 residues. Trimming shortened V by 4 bases and J by 0 bases, and 11 bases separated the two germline ends. Germline V lookup: CDR1 SGHRS, CDR2 YFSETQ. Here the CDR3 reads CASSKDRSSGNTIYF. The CDR3 nucleotides read TGCGCCAGCAGCAAGGACAGAAGCTCTGGAAACACCATATATTTT.

Ten or more counts support this clonotype. This sequence joins TRBV20-1 and TRBJ2-3; 10 nucleotides match TRBD2. After removal of 6 bases from V and 1 base from J, the junction contained 4 bases not matched to a gene. The CDR3 has 14 residues. Germline V CDR1 and CDR2: DFQATT, SNEGSKA (reference sequence). The CDR3 coding sequence is TGCAGTGCCAGGACTAGCGGACGCACAGATACGCAGTATTTT. Translation gives CSARTSGRTDTQYF.

This clonotype was counted at least ten times. V gene TRBV20-1 combines with J gene TRBJ1-5; 9 bases fit TRBD1. Trimming took 0 bases from V and 4 from J; bases not matched to a gene: 4. Germline-derived CDR1 and CDR2 are DFQATT and SNEGSKA (reference sequence). There are 15 residues in the CDR3. The CDR3 protein is CSARDLGTGNQPQHF. CDR3 nucleotides: TGCAGTGCTAGAGATCTTGGGACAGGGAATCAGCCCCAGCATTTT.

The chain uses TRBV24-1 and TRBJ2-1; 11 bases match TRBD2. J lost 7 bases, V lost 4 bases, and 8 bases had no gene match. CDR3 length: 16 amino acids. Germline CDR1 KGHDR, CDR2 SFDVKD. The CDR3 loop is CATSDTLAGAGNEQFF. CDR3 coding DNA: TGTGCCACCAGTGACACACTAGCGGGAGCGGGGAATGAGCAGTTCTTC.

This clonotype has ten or more counts. The chain links TRBV24-1 to TRBJ2-7, with D perhaps TRBD1 or TRBD2 (5 bases each). Germline assignment: CDR1 KGHDR and CDR2 SFDVKD. This CDR3 contains 16 residues. The CDR3 sequence is CATSDPDIRRAYEQYV. CDR3 in DNA: TGTGCCACCAGTGACCCGGACATTCGGCGGGCCTATGAGCAGTACGTC.

In this sample, this clonotype turned up a few times. The rearrangement uses TRBV5-5 and TRBJ2-7; a possible D gene is TRBD2 (6 bases). Trimming left V 4 bases short and J 6 bases short, with 26 bases between. This CDR3 is 17 amino acids long. The germline V gene encodes CDR1 SGHKS and CDR2 YYEKEE (reference sequence). CDR3: CASSAVGGARRLGEQYF. CDR3 DNA: TGTGCCAGCAGCGCGGTGGGGGGAGCGCGTAGGCTCGGCGAGCAGTACTTC.